Listed below are T cell receptor beta chains from one sample, sequenced in a study of identical twins. TCRdb analysed the 5' RACE reads with MiXCR anew, one entry per CDR3 protein. Among around 220,000 distinct CDR3 sequences listed, 11% to 15% were seen once. The material sequenced was memory (CD45RO+) T cells sorted from blood. The receptors derive from a young woman in good health. Both conserved end residues are part of each CDR3. A D gene is named only where the DNA matches it firmly. Size is stated for part of the rows, as once, few or many counts, or as a class when the clone is expanded.

- | TRBJ2-1 | many | TRBV27 | CASSSTGPRGQFF | TGTGCCAGCAGTTCAACAGGTCCCCGGGGGCAGTTCTTC
TRBD2 | TRBJ2-5 | many | TRBV3-1 | CASSSLAGLQETQYF | TGTGCCAGCAGCTCTCTAGCGGGGTTACAAGAGACCCAGTACTTC
- | TRBJ1-1 | - | TRBV7-2 | CASSLIGGMNTEAFF | TGTGCCAGCAGCTTAATCGGGGGGATGAACACTGAAGCTTTCTTT
- | TRBJ1-1 | - | TRBV7-8 | CASSLAQAYTEAFF | TGTGCCAGCAGCTTAGCGCAAGCCTACACTGAAGCTTTCTTT
- | TRBJ2-3 | few | TRBV27 | CASSLSRRQFSDTQYF | TGTGCCAGCAGTTTATCGAGGAGACAATTCTCAGATACGCAGTATTTT
- | TRBJ2-2 | few | TRBV20-1 | CSARELVPGTTGELFF | TGCAGTGCTAGAGAATTAGTTCCAGGGACCACCGGGGAGCTGTTTTTT
- | TRBJ2-2 | many | TRBV5-1 | CASSQDSWSTGELFF | TGCGCCAGCTCCCAAGATAGTTGGAGCACCGGGGAGCTGTTTTTT
TRBD1 | TRBJ2-6 | - | TRBV6-5 | CASSYLGQGFGGANVLTF | TGTGCCAGCAGTTACCTGGGACAGGGTTTTGGTGGGGCCAACGTCCTGACTTTC
- | TRBJ2-5 | - | TRBV5-1 | CASSRAQEQETQYF | TGCGCCAGCAGCCGAGCGCAGGAGCAAGAGACCCAGTACTTC
TRBD1 | TRBJ1-6 | - | TRBV12-3/TRBV12-4 | CASGLWQGDSPLHF | TGTGCCAGCGGTTTGTGGCAGGGGGATTCACCCCTCCACTTT
TRBD2 | TRBJ2-1 | - | TRBV14 | CASSRTSGPPGNEQFF | TGTGCCAGCAGCCGGACTAGCGGCCCCCCTGGCAATGAGCAGTTCTTC
- | TRBJ2-7 | once | TRBV20-1 | CSAFREWEQYF | TGCAGTGCTTTTCGTGAATGGGAGCAGTACTTC
- | TRBJ2-1 | - | TRBV10-1 | CASSESIGANEQFF | TGCGCCAGCAGTGAGTCGATAGGGGCCAATGAGCAGTTCTTC
TRBD2 | TRBJ2-7 | - | TRBV12-3/TRBV12-4 | CASSETSGRRYEQYF | TGTGCCAGCAGCGAGACTAGCGGGAGGAGGTACGAGCAGTACTTC
- | TRBJ1-1 | many | TRBV5-1 | CASTAGSNTEAFF | TGCGCCAGCACCGCCGGGAGTAACACTGAAGCTTTCTTT
- | TRBJ2-1 | few | TRBV6-1 | CASRRDLLYNEQFF | TGTGCCAGCAGAAGGGACTTACTTTACAATGAGCAGTTCTTC
TRBD2 | TRBJ2-5 | - | TRBV6-1 | CASSRTRGLAGEETQYF | TGTGCCAGCAGTAGAACGCGGGGACTAGCGGGAGAGGAGACCCAGTACTTC
- | TRBJ2-5 | few | TRBV7-8 | CASSLGRAYQETQYF | TGTGCCAGCAGCTTAGGCAGAGCGTACCAAGAGACCCAGTACTTC